This T cell receptor beta chain originates from a study of cytomegalovirus exposure and HLA in healthy donors. Points from the study as a whole: Altogether, 150 or so TCR beta chains were recorded as cytomegalovirus-associated.

In the PCR, 60 Vbeta and 13 Jbeta primers were used. Some clones are missing from TCRdb's copy, which holds only in-frame ones; the method was immunoSEQ multiplex PCR. The sample lists around 100,000 clones, 82% seen once, with nearly 2.5% in the top ten. As concerns this clone: No antigen is known for it.

The CDR3 is 15 residues long. Germline V gives CDR1 MDHEN, CDR2 SYDVKM. Trimming removed 6 bases from V and 5 bases from J, with 19 bases in between. V gene TRBV28 combines with J gene TRBJ1-1; D gene uncertain. Sequencing used PBMCs. This clonotype originated in a woman younger than 30 in good health and CMV-seronegative. CDR3 in DNA: TGTGCCAGCAGGGACCCTTTGGACTTGGGGACTGAAGCTTTCTTT. Residues: CASRDPLDLGTEAFF. The entire variable domain, with the rest obtained from reference TRBV28 and TRBJ1-1, is as follows: DVKVTQSSRYLVKRTGEKVFLECVQDMDHENMFWYRQDPGLGLRLIYFSYDVKMKEKGDIPEGYSVSREKKERFSLILESASTNQTSMYLCASRDPLDLGTEAFFGQGTRLTVV.